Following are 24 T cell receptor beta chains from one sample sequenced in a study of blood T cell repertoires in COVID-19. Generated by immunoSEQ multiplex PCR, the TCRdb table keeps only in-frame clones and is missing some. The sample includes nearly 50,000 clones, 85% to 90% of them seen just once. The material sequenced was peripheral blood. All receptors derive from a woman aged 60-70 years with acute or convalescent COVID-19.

The CDR3, as DNA: TGTGCCAGCAAAATGGGGGGGGGAGGCGCAGATACGCAGTATTTT. It yields the protein CASKMGGGGADTQYF. The chain carries TRBV5-4 and TRBJ2-3; TRBD2 matches at 7 bases. The germline CDR1 and CDR2 sequences are SGHNT and YYREEE (reference sequence). V lost 6 bases to trimming and J lost 4 bases; unmatched junction nucleotides: 11. The length of the CDR3 is 15 residues.

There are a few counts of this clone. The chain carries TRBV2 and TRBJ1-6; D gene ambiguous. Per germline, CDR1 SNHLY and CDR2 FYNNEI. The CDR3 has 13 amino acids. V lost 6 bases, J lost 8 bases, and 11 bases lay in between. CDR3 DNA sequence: TGTGCCAGCAGCGGGGAATCCGATTCACCCCTCCACTTT. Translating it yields CASSGESDSPLHF.

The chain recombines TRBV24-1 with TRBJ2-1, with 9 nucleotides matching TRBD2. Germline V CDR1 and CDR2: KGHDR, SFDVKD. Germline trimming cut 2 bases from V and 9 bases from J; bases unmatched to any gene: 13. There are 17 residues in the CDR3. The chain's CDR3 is CATSDSRRGGRATEQFF. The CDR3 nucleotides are TGTGCCACCAGTGATTCCCGTCGGGGCGGGAGGGCCACTGAGCAGTTCTTC.

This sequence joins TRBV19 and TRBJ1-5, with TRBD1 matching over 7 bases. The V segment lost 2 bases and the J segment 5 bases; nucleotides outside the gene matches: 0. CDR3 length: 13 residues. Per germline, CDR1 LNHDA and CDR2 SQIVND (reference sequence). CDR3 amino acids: CASSIRGHQPQHF. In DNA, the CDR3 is TGTGCCAGTAGTATAAGGGGGCATCAGCCCCAGCATTTT.

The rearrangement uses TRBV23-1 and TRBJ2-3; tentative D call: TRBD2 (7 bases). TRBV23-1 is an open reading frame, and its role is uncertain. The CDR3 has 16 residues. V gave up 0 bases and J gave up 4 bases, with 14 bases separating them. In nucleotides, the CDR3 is TGCGCCAGCAGTCAATCCGGGGAGGGGGGAGCAGATACGCAGTATTTT. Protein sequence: CASSQSGEGGADTQYF.

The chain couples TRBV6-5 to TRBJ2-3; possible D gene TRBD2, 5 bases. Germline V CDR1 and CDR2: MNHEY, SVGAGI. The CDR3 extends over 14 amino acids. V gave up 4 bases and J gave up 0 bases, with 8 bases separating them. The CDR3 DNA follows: TGTGCCAGCAGTTTTCTAGCAAGCACAGATACGCAGTATTTT. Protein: CASSFLASTDTQYF.

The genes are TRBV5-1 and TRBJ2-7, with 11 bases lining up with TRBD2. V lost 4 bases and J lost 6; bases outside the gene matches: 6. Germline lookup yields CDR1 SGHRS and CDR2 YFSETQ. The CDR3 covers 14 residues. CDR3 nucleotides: TGCGCCAGCAGCGGTAGCGGGAGGGCCCTCGAGCAGTACTTC. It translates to CASSGSGRALEQYF.

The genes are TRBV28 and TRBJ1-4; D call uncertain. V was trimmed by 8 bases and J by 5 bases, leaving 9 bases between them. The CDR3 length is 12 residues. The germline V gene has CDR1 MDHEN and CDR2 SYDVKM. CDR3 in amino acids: CASGQLNEKLFF. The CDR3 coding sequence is TGTGCCAGCGGGCAGCTAAATGAAAAACTGTTTTTT.

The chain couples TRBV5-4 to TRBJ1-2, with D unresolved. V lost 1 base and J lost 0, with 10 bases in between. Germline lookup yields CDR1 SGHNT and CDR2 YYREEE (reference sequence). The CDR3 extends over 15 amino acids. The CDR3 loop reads CASSLRSVPNYGYTF. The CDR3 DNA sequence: TGTGCCAGCAGCTTGCGTTCAGTCCCTAACTATGGCTACACCTTC. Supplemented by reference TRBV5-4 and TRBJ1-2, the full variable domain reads ETGVTQSPTHLIKTRGQQVTLRCSSQSGHNTVSWYQQALGQGPQFIFQYYREEENGRGNFPPRFSGLQFPNYSSELNVNALELDDSALYLCASSLRSVPNYGYTFGSGTRLTVV.

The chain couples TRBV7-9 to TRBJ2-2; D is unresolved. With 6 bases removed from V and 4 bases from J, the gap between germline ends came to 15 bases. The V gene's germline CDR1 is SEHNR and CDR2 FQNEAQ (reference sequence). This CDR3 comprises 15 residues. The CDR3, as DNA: TGTGCCAGCAGTCGTAGTAGCCCAGCCACCGGGGAGCTGTTTTTT. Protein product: CASSRSSPATGELFF. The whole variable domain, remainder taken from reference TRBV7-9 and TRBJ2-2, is DTGVSQNPRHKITKRGQNVTFRCDPISEHNRLYWYRQTLGQGPEFLTYFQNEAQLEKSRLLSDRFSAERPKGSFSTLEIQRTEQGDSAMYLCASSRSSPATGELFFGEGSRLTVL.

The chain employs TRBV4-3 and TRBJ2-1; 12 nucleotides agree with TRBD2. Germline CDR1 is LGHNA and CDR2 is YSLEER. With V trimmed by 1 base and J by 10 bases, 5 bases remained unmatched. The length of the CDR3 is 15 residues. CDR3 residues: CASSQGTSGIDEQFF. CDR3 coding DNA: TGCGCCAGCAGCCAAGGGACTAGCGGGATTGACGAGCAGTTCTTC.

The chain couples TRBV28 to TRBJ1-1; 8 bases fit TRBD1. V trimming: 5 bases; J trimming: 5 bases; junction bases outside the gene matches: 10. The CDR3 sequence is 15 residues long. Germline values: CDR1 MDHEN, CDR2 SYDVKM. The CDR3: CASSPNGQGRTEAFF. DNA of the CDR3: TGTGCCAGCAGTCCCAATGGACAGGGAAGGACTGAAGCTTTCTTT.

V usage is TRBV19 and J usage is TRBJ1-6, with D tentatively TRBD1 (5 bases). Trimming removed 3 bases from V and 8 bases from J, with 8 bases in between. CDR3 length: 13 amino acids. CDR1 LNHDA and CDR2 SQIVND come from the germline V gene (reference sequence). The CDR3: CASSIREDSPLHF. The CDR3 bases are TGTGCCAGTAGTATCAGGGAGGATTCACCCCTCCACTTT.

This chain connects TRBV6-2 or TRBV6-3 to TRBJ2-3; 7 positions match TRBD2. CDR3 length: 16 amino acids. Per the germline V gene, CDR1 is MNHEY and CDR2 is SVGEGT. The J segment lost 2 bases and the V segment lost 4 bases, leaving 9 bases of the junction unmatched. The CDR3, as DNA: TGTGCCAGCAGTTCTGGTGCGGGGGTAATCACAGATACGCAGTATTTT. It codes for CASSSGAGVITDTQYF.

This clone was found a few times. The CDR3 loop reads CASSLTGSIGQEGQYF. CDR3 DNA sequence: TGTGCCAGCAGTCTTACAGGTTCGATAGGGCAGGAGGGGCAGTACTTC. V usage is TRBV7-9 and J usage is TRBJ2-7, with a possible D match to TRBD2 (6 bases). Trimming took off 6 bases at V and 9 bases at J, with 27 bases between the two ends. This CDR3 has 16 residues. The germline V gene encodes CDR1 SEHNR and CDR2 FQNEAQ (reference sequence).

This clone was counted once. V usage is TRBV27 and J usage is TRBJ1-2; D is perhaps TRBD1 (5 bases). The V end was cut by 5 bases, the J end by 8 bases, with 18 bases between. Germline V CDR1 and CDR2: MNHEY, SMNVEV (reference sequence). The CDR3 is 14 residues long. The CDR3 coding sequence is TGTGCCAGCAGTCCGTGGACGGGGGTTGACGGCTACACCTTC. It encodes CASSPWTGVDGYTF.

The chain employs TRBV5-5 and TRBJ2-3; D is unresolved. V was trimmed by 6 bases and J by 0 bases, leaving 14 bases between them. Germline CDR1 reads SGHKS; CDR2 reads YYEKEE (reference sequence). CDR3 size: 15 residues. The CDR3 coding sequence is TGTGCCAGCAACCCGGGTCGGAGTAGCACAGATACGCAGTATTTT. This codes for CASNPGRSSTDTQYF.

CDR3 region: CASNDRFSYNSPLHF. For the CDR3, the DNA is TGTGCCAGCAACGACAGGTTTTCCTATAATTCACCCCTCCACTTT. The rearrangement uses TRBV27 and TRBJ1-6; D perhaps matches TRBD1 (6 bases). This CDR3 is built from 15 residues. V shed 7 bases and J shed 1 base, with 11 bases lying between them. Germline values: CDR1 MNHEY, CDR2 SMNVEV (reference sequence).

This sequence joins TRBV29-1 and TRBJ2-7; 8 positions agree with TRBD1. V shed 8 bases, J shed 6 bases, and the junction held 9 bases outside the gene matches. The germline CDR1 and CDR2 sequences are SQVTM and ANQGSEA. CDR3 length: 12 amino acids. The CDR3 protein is CSCTGQGREQYF. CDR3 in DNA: TGCAGCTGTACTGGACAGGGCCGCGAGCAGTACTTC.

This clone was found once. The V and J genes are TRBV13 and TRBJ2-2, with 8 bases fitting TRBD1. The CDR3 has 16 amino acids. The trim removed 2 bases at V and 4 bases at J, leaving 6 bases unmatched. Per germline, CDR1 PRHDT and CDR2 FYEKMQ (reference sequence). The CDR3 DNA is TGTGCCAGCAGCTTAAGCAGGGGGCGAGGCACCGGGGAGCTGTTTTTT. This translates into CASSLSRGRGTGELFF.

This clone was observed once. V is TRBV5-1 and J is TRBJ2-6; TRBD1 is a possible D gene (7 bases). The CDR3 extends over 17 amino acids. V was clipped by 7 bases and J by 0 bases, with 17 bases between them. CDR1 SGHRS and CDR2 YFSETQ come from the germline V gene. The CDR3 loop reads CASGGGGQSSGANVLTF. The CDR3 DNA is TGCGCCAGCGGAGGGGGCGGACAAAGCTCTGGGGCCAACGTCCTGACTTTC.

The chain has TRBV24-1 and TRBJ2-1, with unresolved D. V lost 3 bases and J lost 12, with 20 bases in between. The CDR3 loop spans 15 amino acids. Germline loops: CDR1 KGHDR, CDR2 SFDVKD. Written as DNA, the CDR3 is TGTGCCACCAGTGATCCTCGCAGGTCCCCCCGTGTGCAGTTCTTC. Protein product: CATSDPRRSPRVQFF.

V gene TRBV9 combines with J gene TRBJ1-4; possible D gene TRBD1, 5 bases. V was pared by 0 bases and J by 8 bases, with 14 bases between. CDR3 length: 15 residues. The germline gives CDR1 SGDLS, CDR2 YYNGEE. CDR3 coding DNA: TGTGCCAGCAGCGTAGTTGGGGCAATGGGGGAAAAACTGTTTTTT. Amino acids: CASSVVGAMGEKLFF.

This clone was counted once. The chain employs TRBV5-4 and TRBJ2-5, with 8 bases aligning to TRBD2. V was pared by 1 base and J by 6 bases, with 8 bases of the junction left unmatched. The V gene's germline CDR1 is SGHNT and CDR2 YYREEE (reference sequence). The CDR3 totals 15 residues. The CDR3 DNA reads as TGTGCCAGCAGCTTGTACGGGGGGGCGAGCAAGACCCAGTACTTC. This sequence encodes CASSLYGGASKTQYF. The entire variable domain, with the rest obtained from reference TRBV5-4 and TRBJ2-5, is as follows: ETGVTQSPTHLIKTRGQQVTLRCSSQSGHNTVSWYQQALGQGPQFIFQYYREEENGRGNFPPRFSGLQFPNYSSELNVNALELDDSALYLCASSLYGGASKTQYFGPGTRLLVL.